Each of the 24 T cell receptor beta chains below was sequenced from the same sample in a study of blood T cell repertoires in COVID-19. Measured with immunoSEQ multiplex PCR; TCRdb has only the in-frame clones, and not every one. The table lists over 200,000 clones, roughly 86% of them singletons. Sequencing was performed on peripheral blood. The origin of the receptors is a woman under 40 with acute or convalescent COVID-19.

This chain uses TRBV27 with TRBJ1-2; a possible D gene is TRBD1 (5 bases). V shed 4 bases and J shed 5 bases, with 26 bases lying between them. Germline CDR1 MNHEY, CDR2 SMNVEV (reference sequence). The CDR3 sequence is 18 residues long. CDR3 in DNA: TGTGCCAGCAGTTCTCCTTTGGGGGTCTGGGGGGGTGAATATGGCTACACCTTC. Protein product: CASSSPLGVWGGEYGYTF.

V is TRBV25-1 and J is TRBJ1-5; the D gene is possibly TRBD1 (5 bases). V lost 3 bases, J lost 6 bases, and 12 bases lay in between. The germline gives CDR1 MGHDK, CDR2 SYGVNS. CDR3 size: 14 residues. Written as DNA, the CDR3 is TGTGCCAGCAGTGAGCGTCAGGGCCGTCAGCCCCAGCATTTT. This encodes CASSERQGRQPQHF. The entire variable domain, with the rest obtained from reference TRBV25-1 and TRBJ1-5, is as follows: EADIYQTPRYLVIGTGKKITLECSQTMGHDKMYWYQQDPGMELHLIHYSYGVNSTEKGDLSSESTVSRIRTEHFPLTLESARPSHTSQYLCASSERQGRQPQHFGDGTRLSIL.

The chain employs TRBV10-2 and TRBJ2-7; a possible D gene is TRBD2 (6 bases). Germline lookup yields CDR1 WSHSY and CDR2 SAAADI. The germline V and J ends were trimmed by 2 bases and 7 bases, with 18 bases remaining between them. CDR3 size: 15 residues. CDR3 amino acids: CASSESRGTSGEQYF. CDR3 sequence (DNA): TGCGCCAGCAGTGAGAGCCGGGGGACTTCGGGAGAGCAGTACTTC.

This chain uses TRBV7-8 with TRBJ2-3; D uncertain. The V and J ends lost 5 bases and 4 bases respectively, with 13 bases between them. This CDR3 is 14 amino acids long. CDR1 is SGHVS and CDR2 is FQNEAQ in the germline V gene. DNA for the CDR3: TGTGCCAGCAGCCCCCAGGCCGCATCAGATACGCAGTATTTT. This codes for CASSPQAASDTQYF.

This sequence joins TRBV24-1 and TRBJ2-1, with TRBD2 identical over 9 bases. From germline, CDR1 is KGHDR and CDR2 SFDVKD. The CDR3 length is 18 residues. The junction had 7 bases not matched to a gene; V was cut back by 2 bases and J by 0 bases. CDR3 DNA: TGTGCCACCAGTGATTCGGGAGGTAGCGGGAGCTCCTACAATGAGCAGTTCTTC. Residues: CATSDSGGSGSSYNEQFF.

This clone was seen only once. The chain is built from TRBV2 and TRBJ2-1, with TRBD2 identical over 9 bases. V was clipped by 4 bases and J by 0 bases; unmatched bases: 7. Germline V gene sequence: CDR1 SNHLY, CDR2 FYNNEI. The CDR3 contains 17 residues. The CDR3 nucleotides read TGTGCCAGCAGTGTAAGCGGGAGGCCCAGCTCCTACAATGAGCAGTTCTTC. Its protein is CASSVSGRPSSYNEQFF. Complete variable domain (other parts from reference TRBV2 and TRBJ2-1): EPEVTQTPSHQVTQMGQEVILRCVPISNHLYFYWYRQILGQKVEFLVSFYNNEISEKSEIFDDQFSVERPDGSNFTLKIRSTKLEDSAMYFCASSVSGRPSSYNEQFFGPGTRLTVL.

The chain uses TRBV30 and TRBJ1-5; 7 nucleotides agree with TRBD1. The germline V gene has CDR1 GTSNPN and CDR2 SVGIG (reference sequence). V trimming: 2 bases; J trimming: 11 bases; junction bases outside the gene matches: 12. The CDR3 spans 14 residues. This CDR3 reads CAWSRDRATSAQHF. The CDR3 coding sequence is TGTGCCTGGAGTCGAGACAGGGCGACATCAGCCCAGCATTTT.

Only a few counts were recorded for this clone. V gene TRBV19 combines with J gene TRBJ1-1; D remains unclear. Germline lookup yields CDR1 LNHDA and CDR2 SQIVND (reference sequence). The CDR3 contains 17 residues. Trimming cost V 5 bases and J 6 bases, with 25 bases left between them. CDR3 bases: TGTGCCAGTAGTCGGCAGCGTTCCGATACAACACTCGCTGAAGCTTTCTTT. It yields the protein CASSRQRSDTTLAEAFF.

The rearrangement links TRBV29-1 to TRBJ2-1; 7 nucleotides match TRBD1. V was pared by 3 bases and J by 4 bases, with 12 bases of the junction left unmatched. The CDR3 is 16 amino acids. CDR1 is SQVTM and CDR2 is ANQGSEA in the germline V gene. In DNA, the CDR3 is TGCAGCGTTGAGTTGTTTGAGACAGGGTTATACAATGAGCAGTTCTTC. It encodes CSVELFETGLYNEQFF.

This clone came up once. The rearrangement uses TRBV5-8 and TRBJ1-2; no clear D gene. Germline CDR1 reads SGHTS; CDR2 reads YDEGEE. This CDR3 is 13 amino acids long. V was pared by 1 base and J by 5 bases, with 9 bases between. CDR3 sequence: CASSLIQLYGYTF. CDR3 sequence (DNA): TGTGCCAGCAGCTTGATACAGTTGTATGGCTACACCTTC.

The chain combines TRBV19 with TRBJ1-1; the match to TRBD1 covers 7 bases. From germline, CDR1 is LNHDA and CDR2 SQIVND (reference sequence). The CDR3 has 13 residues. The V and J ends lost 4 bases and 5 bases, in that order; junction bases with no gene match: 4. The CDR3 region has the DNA TGTGCCAGTAGTACCACAGGGGTTACTGAAGCTTTCTTT. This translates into CASSTTGVTEAFF.

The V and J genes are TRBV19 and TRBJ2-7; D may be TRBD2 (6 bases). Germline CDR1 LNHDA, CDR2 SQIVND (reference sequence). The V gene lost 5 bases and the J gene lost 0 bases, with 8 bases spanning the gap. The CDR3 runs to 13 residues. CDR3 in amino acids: CASSWRDSYEQYF. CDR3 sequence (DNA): TGTGCCAGTAGTTGGCGGGACTCCTACGAGCAGTACTTC.

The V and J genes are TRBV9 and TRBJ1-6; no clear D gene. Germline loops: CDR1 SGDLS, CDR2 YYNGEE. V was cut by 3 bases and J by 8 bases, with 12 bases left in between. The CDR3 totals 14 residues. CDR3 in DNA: TGTGCCAGCAGCGCCCGTGGTCCAGATTCACCCCTCCACTTT. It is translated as CASSARGPDSPLHF. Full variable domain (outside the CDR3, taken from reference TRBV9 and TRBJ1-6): DSGVTQTPKHLITATGQRVTLRCSPRSGDLSVYWYQQSLDQGLQFLIQYYNGEERAKGNILERFSAQQFPDLHSELNLSSLELGDSALYFCASSARGPDSPLHFGNGTRLTVT.

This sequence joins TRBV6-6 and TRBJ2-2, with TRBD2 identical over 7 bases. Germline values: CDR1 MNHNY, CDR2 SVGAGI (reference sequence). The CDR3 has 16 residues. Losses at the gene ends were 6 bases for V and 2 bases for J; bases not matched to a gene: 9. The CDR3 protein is CASSPPPGGNTGELFF. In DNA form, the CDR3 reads TGTGCCAGCAGCCCCCCTCCGGGAGGAAACACCGGGGAGCTGTTTTTT.

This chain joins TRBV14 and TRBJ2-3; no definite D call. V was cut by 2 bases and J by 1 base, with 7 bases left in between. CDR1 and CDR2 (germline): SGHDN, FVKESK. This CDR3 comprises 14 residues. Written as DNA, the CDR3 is TGTGCCAGCAGCCAACTCCTTCGCACAGATACGCAGTATTTT. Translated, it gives CASSQLLRTDTQYF.

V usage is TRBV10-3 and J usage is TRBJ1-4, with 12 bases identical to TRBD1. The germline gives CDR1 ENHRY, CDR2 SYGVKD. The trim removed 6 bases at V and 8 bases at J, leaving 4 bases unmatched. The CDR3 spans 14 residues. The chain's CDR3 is CAISGDRGREKLFF. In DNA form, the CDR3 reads TGTGCCATCAGCGGGGACAGGGGGCGCGAAAAACTGTTTTTT.

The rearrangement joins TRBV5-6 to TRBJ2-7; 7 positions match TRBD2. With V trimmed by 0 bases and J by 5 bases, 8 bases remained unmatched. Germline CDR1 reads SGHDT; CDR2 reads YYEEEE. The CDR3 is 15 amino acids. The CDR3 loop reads CASSLGGGRNHEQYF. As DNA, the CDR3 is TGTGCCAGCAGCTTGGGGGGAGGGAGAAACCACGAGCAGTACTTC.

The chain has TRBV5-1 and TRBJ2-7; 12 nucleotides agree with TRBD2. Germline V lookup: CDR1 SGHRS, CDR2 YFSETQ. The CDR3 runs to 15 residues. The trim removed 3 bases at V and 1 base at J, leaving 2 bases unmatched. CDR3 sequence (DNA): TGCGCCAGCAGCTCAGGACTAGCGGGGTCCTACGAGCAGTACTTC. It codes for CASSSGLAGSYEQYF.

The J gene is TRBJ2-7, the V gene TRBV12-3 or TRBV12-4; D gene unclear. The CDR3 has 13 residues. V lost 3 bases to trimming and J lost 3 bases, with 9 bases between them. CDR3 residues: CASSFEANYEQYF. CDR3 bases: TGTGCCAGCAGTTTTGAGGCGAACTACGAGCAGTACTTC.

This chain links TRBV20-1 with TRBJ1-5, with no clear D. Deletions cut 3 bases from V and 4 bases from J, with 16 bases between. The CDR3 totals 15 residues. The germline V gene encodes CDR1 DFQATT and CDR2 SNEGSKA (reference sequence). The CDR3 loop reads CSASALSGKNQPQHF. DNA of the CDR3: TGCAGTGCTAGTGCCCTTAGCGGGAAAAATCAGCCCCAGCATTTT.

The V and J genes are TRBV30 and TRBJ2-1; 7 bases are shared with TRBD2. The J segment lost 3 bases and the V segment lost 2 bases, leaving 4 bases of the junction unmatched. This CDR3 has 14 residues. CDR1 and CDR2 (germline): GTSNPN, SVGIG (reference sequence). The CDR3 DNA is TGTGCCTGGAGTCCCGGGACTAACTACAATGAGCAGTTCTTC. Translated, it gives CAWSPGTNYNEQFF.

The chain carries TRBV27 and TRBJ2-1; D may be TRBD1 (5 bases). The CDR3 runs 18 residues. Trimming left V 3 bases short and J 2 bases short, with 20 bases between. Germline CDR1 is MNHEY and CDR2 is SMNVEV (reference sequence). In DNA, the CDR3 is TGTGCCAGCAGTTTTAACATCTGGGTCAGGGCCCCCTACAATGAGCAGTTCTTC. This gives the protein CASSFNIWVRAPYNEQFF.

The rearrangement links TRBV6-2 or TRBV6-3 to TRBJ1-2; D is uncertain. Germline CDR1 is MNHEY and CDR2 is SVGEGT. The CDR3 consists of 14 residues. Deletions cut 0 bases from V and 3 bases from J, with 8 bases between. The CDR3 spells CASSYSISYYGYTF. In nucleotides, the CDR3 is TGTGCCAGCAGTTACTCGATCAGTTACTATGGCTACACCTTC.

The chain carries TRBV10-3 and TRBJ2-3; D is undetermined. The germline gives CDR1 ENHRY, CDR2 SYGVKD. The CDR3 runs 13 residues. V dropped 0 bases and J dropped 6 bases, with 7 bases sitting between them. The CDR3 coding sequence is TGTGCCATCAGTGAGTCGAATGCGGATACGCAGTATTTT. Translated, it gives CAISESNADTQYF.